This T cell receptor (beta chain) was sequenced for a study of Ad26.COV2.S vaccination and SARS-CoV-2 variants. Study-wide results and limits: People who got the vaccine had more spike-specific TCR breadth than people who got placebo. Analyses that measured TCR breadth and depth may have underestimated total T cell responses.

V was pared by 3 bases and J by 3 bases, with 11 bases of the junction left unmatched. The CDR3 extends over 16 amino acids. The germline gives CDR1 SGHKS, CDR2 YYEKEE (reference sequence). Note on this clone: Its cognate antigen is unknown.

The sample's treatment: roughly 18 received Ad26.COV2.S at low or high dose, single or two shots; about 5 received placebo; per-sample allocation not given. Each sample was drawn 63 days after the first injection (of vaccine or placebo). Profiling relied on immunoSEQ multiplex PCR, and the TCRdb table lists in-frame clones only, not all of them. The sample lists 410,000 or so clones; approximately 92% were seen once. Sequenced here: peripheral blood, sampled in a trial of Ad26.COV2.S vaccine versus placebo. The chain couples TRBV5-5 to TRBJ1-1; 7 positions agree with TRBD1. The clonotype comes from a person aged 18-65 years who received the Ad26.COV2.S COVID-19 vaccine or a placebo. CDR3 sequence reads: CASSSWGQQGDTEAFF. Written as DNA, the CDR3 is TGTGCCAGCAGCTCGTGGGGGCAGCAGGGGGACACTGAAGCTTTCTTT. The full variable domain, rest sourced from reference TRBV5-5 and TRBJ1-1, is DAGVTQSPTHLIKTRGQQVTLRCSPISGHKSVSWYQQVLGQGPQFIFQYYEKEERGRGNFPDRFSARQFPNYSSELNVNALLLGDSALYLCASSSWGQQGDTEAFFGQGTRLTVV.